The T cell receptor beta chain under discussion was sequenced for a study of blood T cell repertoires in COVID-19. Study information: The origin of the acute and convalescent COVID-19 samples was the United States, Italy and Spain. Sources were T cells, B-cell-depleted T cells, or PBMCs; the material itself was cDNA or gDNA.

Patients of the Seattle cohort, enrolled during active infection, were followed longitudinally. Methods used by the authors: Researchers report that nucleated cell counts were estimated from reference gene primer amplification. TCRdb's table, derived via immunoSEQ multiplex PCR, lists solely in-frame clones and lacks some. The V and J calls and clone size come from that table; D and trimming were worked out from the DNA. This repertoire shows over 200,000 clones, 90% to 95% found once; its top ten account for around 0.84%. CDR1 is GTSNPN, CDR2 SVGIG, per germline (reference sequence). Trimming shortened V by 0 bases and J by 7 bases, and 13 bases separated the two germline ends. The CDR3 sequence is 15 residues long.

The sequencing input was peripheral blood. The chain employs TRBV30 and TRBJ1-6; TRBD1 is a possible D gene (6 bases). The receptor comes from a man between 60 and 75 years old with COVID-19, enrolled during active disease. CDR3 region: CAWSVLRGGNSPLHF. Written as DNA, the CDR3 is TGTGCCTGGAGTGTACTCAGGGGAGGGAATTCACCCCTCCACTTT.